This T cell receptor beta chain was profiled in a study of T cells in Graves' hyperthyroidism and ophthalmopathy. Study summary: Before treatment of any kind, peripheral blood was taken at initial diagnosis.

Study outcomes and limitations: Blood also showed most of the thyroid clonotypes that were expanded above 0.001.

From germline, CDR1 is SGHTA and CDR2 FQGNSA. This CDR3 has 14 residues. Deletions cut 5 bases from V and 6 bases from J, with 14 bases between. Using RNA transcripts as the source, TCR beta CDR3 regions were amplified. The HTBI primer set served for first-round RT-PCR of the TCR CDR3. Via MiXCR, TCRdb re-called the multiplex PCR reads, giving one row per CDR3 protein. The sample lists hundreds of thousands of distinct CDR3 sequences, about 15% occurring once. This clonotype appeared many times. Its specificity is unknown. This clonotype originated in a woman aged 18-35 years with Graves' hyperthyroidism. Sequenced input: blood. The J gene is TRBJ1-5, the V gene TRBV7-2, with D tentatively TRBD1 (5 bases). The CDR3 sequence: CASSPPTGSQPQHF. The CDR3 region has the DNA TGTGCCAGCAGCCCCCCAACAGGTAGTCAGCCCCAGCATTTT.